The 5 T cell receptor beta chains below come from one sample, sequenced in a study of blood T cell repertoires in COVID-19. This table comes from immunoSEQ multiplex PCR, and its TCRdb copy is limited to in-frame clones, with some not included. Of approximately 62,000 clones listed, approximately 90% are singletons. Sequenced: peripheral blood. The origin of the receptors is a man in his 60s with acute or convalescent COVID-19.

The chain combines TRBV28 with TRBJ1-1, with unresolved D. The V end was cut by 2 bases, the J end by 1 base, with 5 bases between. This CDR3 comprises 13 residues. Looked up from germline, CDR1 is MDHEN and CDR2 is SYDVKM. For the CDR3, the DNA is TGTGCCAGCAGTTTACGGGGGAACACTGAAGCTTTCTTT. This translates into CASSLRGNTEAFF.

The rearrangement uses TRBV29-1 and TRBJ2-7, with a tentative D call TRBD1 (5 bases). The CDR3 is made up of 11 amino acids. The germline V gene encodes CDR1 SQVTM and CDR2 ANQGSEA. V lost 4 bases, J lost 6 bases, and 10 bases lay in between. CDR3 loop: CSVVIGAEQYF. The CDR3 nucleotides read TGCAGCGTTGTGATAGGGGCCGAGCAGTACTTC.

This clone turned up a few times. CDR3 protein: CASGLQVSPLHF. The DNA for the CDR3 is TGTGCTAGTGGTTTACAGGTTTCACCCCTCCACTTT. The V and J genes are TRBV12-5 and TRBJ1-6; D may be TRBD1 (5 bases). This CDR3 region has 12 residues. V was clipped by 3 bases and J by 9 bases, with 6 bases between them. Germline-derived CDR1 and CDR2 are LGHNT and FRNRAP. The entire variable domain, with the rest obtained from reference TRBV12-5 and TRBJ1-6, is as follows: DARVTQTPRHKVTEMGQEVTMRCQPILGHNTVFWYRQTMMQGLELLAYFRNRAPLDDSGMPKDRFSAEMPDATLATLKIQPSEPRDSAVYFCASGLQVSPLHFGNGTRLTVT.

The chain employs TRBV28 and TRBJ1-3; D gene ambiguous. The germline CDR1 and CDR2 sequences are MDHEN and SYDVKM. The CDR3 consists of 16 residues. The V and J ends lost 2 bases and 0 bases respectively, with 11 bases between them. The CDR3 DNA follows: TGTGCCAGCAGTTTACCTAGCCGGCACTCTGGAAACACCATATATTTT. It codes for CASSLPSRHSGNTIYF.

In its sample, this clone was seen once. The rearrangement links TRBV5-6 to TRBJ2-7; 8 bases fit TRBD2. The V gene end was trimmed by 0 bases and the J gene end by 4 bases; junction bases not matched to a gene: 6. Germline lookup yields CDR1 SGHDT and CDR2 YYEEEE. There are 15 residues in the CDR3. The CDR3 here is CASSLGGGLIYEQYF. The CDR3 nucleotides read TGTGCCAGCAGCTTGGGCGGGGGGTTGATTTACGAGCAGTACTTC.